This TCR beta chain was recovered during a study of OX40 agonist ivuxolimab in advanced cancers. Study at large: Ivuxolimab, which is an agonistic anti-OX40 (CD134) antibody, was administered to the patients.

In germline, CDR1 is MNHEY, CDR2 SVGAGI. CDR3 length: 16 residues. V lost 0 bases to trimming and J lost 1 base, with 11 bases between them. TCRdb keeps only in-frame clones here, not all; method: immunoSEQ multiplex PCR. The sample has tens of thousands of clones, more than 85% seen once. The receptor comes from an adult with an advanced solid tumor such as melanoma, head and neck, liver or kidney cancer. Specimen: CD4+ or CD8+ T cells sorted from blood, collected in a trial of the OX40 agonist ivuxolimab. The chain is built from TRBV6-5 and TRBJ2-3, with D unclear. The CDR3 loop is CASSYSLGVGTDTQYF. In nucleotides, the CDR3 is TGTGCCAGCAGTTACTCTCTTGGGGTTGGCACAGATACGCAGTATTTT.